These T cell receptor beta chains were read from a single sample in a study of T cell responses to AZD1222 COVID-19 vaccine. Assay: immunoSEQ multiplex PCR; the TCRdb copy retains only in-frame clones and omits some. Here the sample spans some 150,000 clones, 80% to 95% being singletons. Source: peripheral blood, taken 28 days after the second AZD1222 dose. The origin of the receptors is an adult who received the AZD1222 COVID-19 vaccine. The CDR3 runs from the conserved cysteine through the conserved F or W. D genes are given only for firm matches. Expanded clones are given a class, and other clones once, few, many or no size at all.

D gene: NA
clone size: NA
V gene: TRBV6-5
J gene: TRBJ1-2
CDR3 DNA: TGTGCCAGCAGTTACGCCAGACGGGACTATGGCTACACCTTC
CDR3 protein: CASSYARRDYGYTF

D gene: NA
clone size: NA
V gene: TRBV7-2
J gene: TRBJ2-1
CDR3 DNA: TGTGCCAGCAGCTTAGCGCGAGCCGTGTACAATGAGCAGTTCTTC
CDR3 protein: CASSLARAVYNEQFF

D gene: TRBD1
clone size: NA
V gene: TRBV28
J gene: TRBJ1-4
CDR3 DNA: TGTGCCAGCAGTTTTCAGGGGGGGAATGAAAAACTGTTTTTT
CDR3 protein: CASSFQGGNEKLFF

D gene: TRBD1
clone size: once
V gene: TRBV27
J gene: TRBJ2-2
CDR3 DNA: TGTGCCAGCAGTTTAGAGAGGGACAGCCAAGTCGCCGGGGAGCTGTTTTTT
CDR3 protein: CASSLERDSQVAGELFF

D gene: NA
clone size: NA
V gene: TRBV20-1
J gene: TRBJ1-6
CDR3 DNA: TGCGGCTGCCCGGGATCACCCCTCCACTTT
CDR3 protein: CGCPGSPLHF

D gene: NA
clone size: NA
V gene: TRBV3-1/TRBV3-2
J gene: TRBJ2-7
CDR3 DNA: TGTGCCAGCAGCACTAGGACGCAACAGTACTTC
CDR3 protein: CASSTRTQQYF

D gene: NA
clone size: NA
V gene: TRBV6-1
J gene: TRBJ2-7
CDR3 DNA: TGTGCCAGCAGTGAGGGGACGGACAACTACGAGCAGTACTTC
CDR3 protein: CASSEGTDNYEQYF

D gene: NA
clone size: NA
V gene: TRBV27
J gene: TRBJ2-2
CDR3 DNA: TGTGCCAGCAGTTTGTCTGGGCCGAGGAGCACCGGGGAGCTGTTTTTT
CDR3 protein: CASSLSGPRSTGELFF

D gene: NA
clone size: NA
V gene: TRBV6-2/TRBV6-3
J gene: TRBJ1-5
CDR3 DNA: TGTGCCAGCAGTTTCAACGACTTAAATCAGCCCCAGCATTTT
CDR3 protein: CASSFNDLNQPQHF

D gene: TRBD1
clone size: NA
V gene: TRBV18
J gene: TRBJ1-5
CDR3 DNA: TGTGCCAGCTCACGCCAGCCAACCCGGACAGGGGCCAATCAGCCCCAGCATTTT
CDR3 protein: CASSRQPTRTGANQPQHF

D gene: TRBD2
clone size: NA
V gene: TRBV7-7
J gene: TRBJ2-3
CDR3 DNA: TGTGCTAGCAGCCCACTAGCGGGGGCTAGCACAGATACGCAGTATTTT
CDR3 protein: CASSPLAGASTDTQYF

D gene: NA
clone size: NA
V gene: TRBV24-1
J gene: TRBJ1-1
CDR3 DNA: TGTGCCACCAGTGATTTGTGGGGAACTGAAGCTTTCTTT
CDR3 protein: CATSDLWGTEAFF

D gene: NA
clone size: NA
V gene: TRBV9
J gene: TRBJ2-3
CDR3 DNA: TGTGCCAGCAGCGTAGGTGGAGGGTTCCCAACGCAGTATTTT
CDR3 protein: CASSVGGGFPTQYF

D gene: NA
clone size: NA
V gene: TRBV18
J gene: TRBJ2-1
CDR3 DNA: TGTGCCAGCTCAGCTACAGGTTACCTCGGGGATGAGCAGTTCTTC
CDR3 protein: CASSATGYLGDEQFF

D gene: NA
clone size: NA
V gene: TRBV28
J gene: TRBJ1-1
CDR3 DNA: TGTGCCAGCAGTCTTCTTGCGGGAACTGAAGCTTTCTTT
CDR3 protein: CASSLLAGTEAFF

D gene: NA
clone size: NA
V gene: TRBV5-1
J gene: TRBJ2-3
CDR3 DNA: TGCGCCAGCAGCTTGGCGCCCCTCGCTAGCACAGATACGCAGTATTTT
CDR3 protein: CASSLAPLASTDTQYF

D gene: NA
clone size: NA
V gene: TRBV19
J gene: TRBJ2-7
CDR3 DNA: TGTGCCAGTAGTGCAGGGACCGGTGAGTTCTACGAGCAGTACTTC
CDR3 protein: CASSAGTGEFYEQYF

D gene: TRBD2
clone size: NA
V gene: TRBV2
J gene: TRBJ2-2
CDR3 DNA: TGTGCCAGCAGTGAATTGCGGGGGGGCCTGCAGCTTATCACCGGGGAGCTGTTTTTT
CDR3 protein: CASSELRGGLQLITGELFF

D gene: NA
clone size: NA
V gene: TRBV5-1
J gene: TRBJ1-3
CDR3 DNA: TGCGCCAGCAGCTTAGGACCGAGCTCTGGAAACACCATATATTTT
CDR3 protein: CASSLGPSSGNTIYF

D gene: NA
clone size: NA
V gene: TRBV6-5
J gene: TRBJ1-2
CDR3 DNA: TGTGCCAGTTCAGACTTGGGGTACTATGGCTACACCTTC
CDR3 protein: CASSDLGYYGYTF

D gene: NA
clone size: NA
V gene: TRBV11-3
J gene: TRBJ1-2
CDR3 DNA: TGTGCCAGCAGCTTAGTTCAGGGAGGCTATGGCTACACCTTC
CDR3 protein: CASSLVQGGYGYTF